Presented here are 18 T cell receptor beta chains from one specimen sequenced in a study of cytomegalovirus exposure and HLA in healthy donors. PCR was performed using 60 Vbeta and 13 Jbeta primers. The method was immunoSEQ multiplex PCR; TCRdb's version includes in-frame clones alone and lacks a portion of them. The top ten clones hold about 0.63% of a sample with 190,000 or so clones, roughly 80% of them seen once. The sample comprised PBMCs. The receptors were sampled from a boy between 10 and 17 years old in good health and CMV-seronegative.

The chain is built from TRBV27 and TRBJ2-3, with 13 nucleotides matching TRBD2. The V gene's germline CDR1 is MNHEY and CDR2 SMNVEV (reference sequence). This CDR3 contains 16 residues. Unmatched junction bases numbered 5, after V lost 5 bases and J lost 3 bases. The CDR3, as DNA: TGTGCCAGCAGTAAACCGGGACTAGCGGGAACAGATACGCAGTATTTT. Protein product: CASSKPGLAGTDTQYF.

J is TRBJ2-7 and V is TRBV21-1; TRBD1 reflects the table's D call only, with no check against the DNA. TRBV21-1 is annotated as a pseudogene. The CDR3 covers 17 residues. In DNA, the CDR3 is TGTGCCAGCAGCCCTCAACCCCGGACAGGGCGCAACTACGAGCAGTACTTC. This codes for CASSPQPRTGRNYEQYF.

The chain recombines TRBV19 with TRBJ1-2, with 8 bases identical to TRBD1. With V trimmed by 4 bases and J by 6 bases, 10 bases remained unmatched. The germline V gene encodes CDR1 LNHDA and CDR2 SQIVND (reference sequence). This CDR3 is built from 15 residues. CDR3 protein: CASSKRDRGLNGYTF. In DNA, the CDR3 is TGTGCCAGTAGTAAACGTGACAGGGGTTTGAATGGCTACACCTTC.

The sample holds one count of this clone. This rearrangement joins TRBV19 to TRBJ2-3; 9 bases fit TRBD1. The CDR3 has 16 amino acids. Trimming took 1 base from V and 6 from J; bases not matched to a gene: 8. From germline, CDR1 is LNHDA and CDR2 SQIVND (reference sequence). The CDR3 sequence is CASSIVGQGSRDTQYF. As DNA, the CDR3 is TGTGCCAGTAGTATAGTTGGACAGGGGAGTCGGGATACGCAGTATTTT.

The J gene is TRBJ1-5, the V gene TRBV7-3; D not certain. CDR3 length: 16 residues. V was trimmed by 2 bases and J by 0 bases, leaving 11 bases between them. Germline V lookup: CDR1 SGHTA, CDR2 FQGTGA. CDR3 loop: CASSLREPYSNQPQHF. For the CDR3, the DNA is TGTGCCAGCAGCTTACGGGAGCCTTATAGCAATCAGCCCCAGCATTTT.

The gene calls are TRBV7-2 and TRBJ2-2; 11 bases map to TRBD2. The CDR3 extends over 17 amino acids. The germline gives CDR1 SGHTA, CDR2 FQGNSA. V lost 5 bases and J lost 4; bases outside the gene matches: 9. CDR3 DNA: TGTGCCAGCAGCGCAGATAGCGGGGGGGCTGGCACCGGGGAGCTGTTTTTT. This codes for CASSADSGGAGTGELFF.

The rearrangement links TRBV7-9 to TRBJ2-7; 7 bases line up with TRBD2. The germline V gene has CDR1 SEHNR and CDR2 FQNEAQ (reference sequence). The CDR3 sequence is 13 residues long. The ends lost 0 bases at V and 4 bases at J; junction bases unmatched: 0. The CDR3 region is CASSLAGGYEQYF. The CDR3 nucleotides are TGTGCCAGCAGCTTAGCGGGAGGGTACGAGCAGTACTTC.

The chain recombines TRBV5-1 with TRBJ1-1, with D hard to call. Germline-derived CDR1 and CDR2 are SGHRS and YFSETQ. This CDR3 contains 12 residues. The germline V and J ends were trimmed by 2 bases and 2 bases, with 4 bases remaining between them. The CDR3 nucleotides read TGCGCCAGCAGCTTCGGTAACACTGAAGCTTTCTTT. Protein: CASSFGNTEAFF.

The chain is built from TRBV9 and TRBJ2-3; D is possibly TRBD2 (5 bases). V was pared by 5 bases and J by 0 bases, with 13 bases between. Looked up from germline, CDR1 is SGDLS and CDR2 is YYNGEE. The CDR3 spans 15 residues. CDR3 in DNA: TGTGCCAGCAGGGGGAGTGAGTCTAGCACAGATACGCAGTATTTT. This codes for CASRGSESSTDTQYF. Filled out from reference TRBV9 and TRBJ2-3, the complete variable domain reads DSGVTQTPKHLITATGQRVTLRCSPRSGDLSVYWYQQSLDQGLQFLIQYYNGEERAKGNILERFSAQQFPDLHSELNLSSLELGDSALYFCASRGSESSTDTQYFGPGTRLTVL.

J is TRBJ2-1 and V is TRBV30; 9 bases are shared with TRBD1. The V and J ends lost 4 bases and 10 bases, in that order; junction bases with no gene match: 8. Germline V CDR1 and CDR2: GTSNPN, SVGIG (reference sequence). CDR3 length equals 13 residues. CDR3 amino acids: CAWNPDRGREQFF. The CDR3 DNA reads as TGTGCCTGGAATCCGGACAGGGGTCGGGAGCAGTTCTTC.

The chain employs TRBV13 and TRBJ2-7; 7 bases fit TRBD2. Germline CDR1 PRHDT, CDR2 FYEKMQ (reference sequence). Trimming at V came to 2 bases and at J to 2 bases, leaving 3 bases not matched to a gene. This CDR3 contains 14 residues. CDR3 DNA: TGTGCCAGCAGCTTACGCGCGGGGGCCTACGAGCAGTACTTC. Amino acid sequence: CASSLRAGAYEQYF. Supplemented by reference TRBV13 and TRBJ2-7, the full variable domain reads AAGVIQSPRHLIKEKRETATLKCYPIPRHDTVYWYQQGPGQDPQFLISFYEKMQSDKGSIPDRFSAQQFSDYHSELNMSSLELGDSALYFCASSLRAGAYEQYFGPGTRLTVT.

This clone occurred a few times. The chain has TRBV9 and TRBJ1-1; D might be TRBD1 (6 bases). V was cut by 0 bases and J by 1 base, with 19 bases left in between. The CDR3 contains 18 residues. Germline V gene data show CDR1 as SGDLS and CDR2 as YYNGEE. As DNA, the CDR3 is TGTGCCAGCAGCGTAGAGGTGTGGGGAGGGGGGCAGAACACTGAAGCTTTCTTT. This codes for CASSVEVWGGGQNTEAFF.

This clone has more than one count but fewer than ten. V and J are TRBV4-1 and TRBJ2-7, with 8 bases lining up with TRBD1. The CDR3 length is 13 residues. CDR1 MGHRA and CDR2 YSYEKL come from the germline V gene. V was pared by 4 bases and J by 4 bases, with 3 bases of the junction left unmatched. This chain's CDR3 is CASSPGQEYEQYF. The CDR3 nucleotides are TGCGCCAGCAGCCCGGGACAGGAGTACGAGCAGTACTTC.

This clone was detected once. This chain joins TRBV2 and TRBJ2-3; 9 bases align to TRBD1. The ends lost 0 bases at V and 4 bases at J; junction bases unmatched: 8. The CDR3 loop spans 17 amino acids. Germline V CDR1 and CDR2: SNHLY, FYNNEI. The CDR3: CASSEAGDRVFADTQYF. The CDR3 nucleotides read TGTGCCAGCAGTGAAGCCGGGGACAGGGTTTTCGCAGATACGCAGTATTTT.

The chain joins TRBV5-1 to TRBJ1-2; D not certain. Trimming removed 0 bases at V and 6 bases at J, with 9 bases between. CDR3 length: 13 amino acids. The germline V gene has CDR1 SGHRS and CDR2 YFSETQ. CDR3 DNA: TGCGCCAGCAGCTTGGACGGGGTGGATGGCTACACCTTC. The encoded protein is CASSLDGVDGYTF.

This chain links TRBV11-2 with TRBJ2-3; 9 nucleotides agree with TRBD2. Per the germline V gene, CDR1 is SGHAT and CDR2 is FQNNGV. This CDR3 comprises 15 residues. Trimming cost V 4 bases and J 8 bases; bases outside gene matches: 10. CDR3 sequence: CASSSIAGDRGTQYF. In DNA, the CDR3 is TGTGCCAGCAGCTCCATAGCGGGAGATAGGGGTACGCAGTATTTT.

About this clone itself: The junction differs from germline at one of its ends, possibly a read error. V gene TRBV7-9 combines with J gene TRBJ1-2; 7 bases fit TRBD1. CDR3 length equals 15 residues. CDR1 is SEHNR and CDR2 is FQNEAQ in the germline V gene (reference sequence). DNA of the CDR3: TGTTCCAGCAGCTTAGGGGACAGACATAACTATGGCTACACCTTC. The encoded protein is CSSSLGDRHNYGYTF. Full variable domain (rest looked up from reference TRBV7-9 and TRBJ1-2): DTGVSQNPRHKITKRGQNVTFRCDPISEHNRLYWYRQTLGQGPEFLTYFQNEAQLEKSRLLSDRFSAERPKGSFSTLEIQRTEQGDSAMYLCSSSLGDRHNYGYTFGSGTRLTVV.

This rearrangement joins TRBV6-6 to TRBJ1-6; 10 bases align to TRBD1. There are 16 residues in the CDR3. Germline V gene data show CDR1 as MNHNY and CDR2 as SVGAGI (reference sequence). Trimming at V came to 5 bases and at J to 10 bases, leaving 11 bases not matched to a gene. DNA of the CDR3: TGTGCCAGCAGTCACGCGACGACAGGGGGCGGGTCACCCCTCCACTTT. Encoded protein: CASSHATTGGGSPLHF.